The 16 T cell receptor beta chains presented below share a single source sample, sequenced in a study of shared clonotypes between healthy human individuals. Sequencing used immunoSEQ multiplex PCR; TCRdb keeps in-frame clones, though not all of them. This table has 950,000 to 1,100,000 clones, roughly 75% appearing once. Sequencing input: memory CD4+ T cells sorted from blood. As for subset: CD45RA-negative fraction. All receptors come from a man aged 18-30 years in good health.

CDR3 in amino acids: CSATLEVTEAFF. In DNA form, the CDR3 reads TGCAGCGCAACCTTAGAGGTCACTGAAGCTTTCTTT. This chain uses TRBV29-1 with TRBJ1-1; D ambiguous. This CDR3 comprises 12 residues. V was trimmed by 7 bases and J by 4 bases, leaving 13 bases between them. Looked up from germline, CDR1 is SQVTM and CDR2 is ANQGSEA.

The V gene is TRBV5-1, the J gene TRBJ1-4; 9 bases agree with TRBD1. The CDR3 contains 14 residues. The V gene end was trimmed by 4 bases and the J gene end by 4 bases; junction bases not matched to a gene: 2. Germline V lookup: CDR1 SGHRS, CDR2 YFSETQ. CDR3 residues: CASSQGQGNEKLFF. In DNA form, the CDR3 reads TGCGCCAGCAGCCAGGGACAGGGTAATGAAAAACTGTTTTTT.

The chain links TRBV2 to TRBJ1-6; 7 bases are a match to TRBD1. In germline, CDR1 is SNHLY, CDR2 FYNNEI. This CDR3 is built from 20 residues. V dropped 2 bases and J dropped 1; count of bases not matched to a gene: 14. CDR3 nucleotides: TGTGCCAGCAGTGAAAAGGGGGCAGGGGCAAGGAATTCCTATAATTCACCCCTCCACTTT. Residues: CASSEKGAGARNSYNSPLHF.

This chain connects TRBV5-8 to TRBJ2-7, with D possibly being TRBD1 (5 bases). Trimming cost V 4 bases and J 5 bases, with 19 bases left between them. Germline CDR1 is SGHTS and CDR2 is YDEGEE. The CDR3 spans 15 residues. The CDR3 reads CASSRAAGLKNEQYF. For the CDR3, the DNA is TGTGCCAGCAGCCGGGCCGCAGGGCTTAAGAACGAGCAGTACTTC.

This rearrangement joins TRBV25-1 to TRBJ1-1; perhaps TRBD1 as D (6 bases). The CDR3 loop spans 14 amino acids. The ends were cut back, 3 bases at V and 4 bases at J, with 12 bases in the middle. CDR1 and CDR2 (germline): MGHDK, SYGVNS. CDR3 DNA: TGTGCCAGCAGTGATCAACAGGGAGCCACTGAAGCTTTCTTT. Translating gives CASSDQQGATEAFF.

There are a few counts of this clone. This sample also contains other DNA sequences that code for the same CDR3. The rearrangement joins TRBV6-6 to TRBJ2-7, with D uncertain. CDR1 and CDR2 (germline): MNHNY, SVGAGI (reference sequence). This CDR3 region has 13 residues. Deletions cut 2 bases from V and 2 bases from J, with 7 bases between. Here the CDR3 reads CASSYGRAYEQYF. The CDR3 coding sequence is TGTGCCAGCAGTTACGGACGGGCCTACGAGCAGTACTTC.

The gene calls are TRBV6-6 and TRBJ1-5; maybe TRBD1 (5 bases). The CDR3 is 15 amino acids. Germline loops: CDR1 MNHNY, CDR2 SVGAGI (reference sequence). V was shortened by 0 bases and J by 9 bases, with 15 bases between the two germline ends. The CDR3 coding sequence is TGTGCCAGCAGTTACTCTTGGGACCGGGGGTTGCCCCAGCATTTT. It specifies CASSYSWDRGLPQHF.

V is TRBV5-1 and J is TRBJ1-1, with 8 bases matching TRBD1. Germline loops: CDR1 SGHRS, CDR2 YFSETQ. The CDR3 extends over 14 amino acids. Unmatched junction bases numbered 6, after V lost 4 bases and J lost 4 bases. CDR3 bases: TGCGCCAGCAGCCCGACCGGGACAGGCACTGAAGCTTTCTTT. It encodes CASSPTGTGTEAFF. The complete variable domain, with remaining parts taken from reference TRBV5-1 and TRBJ1-1, reads KAGVTQTPRYLIKTRGQQVTLSCSPISGHRSVSWYQQTPGQGLQFLFEYFSETQRNKGNFPGRFSGRQFSNSRSEMNVSTLELGDSALYLCASSPTGTGTEAFFGQGTRLTVV.

At least ten counts were recorded for this clone. The chain links TRBV5-1 to TRBJ1-1; no firm D call. The length of the CDR3 is 15 residues. Trimming pared 4 bases from V and 2 bases from J, leaving 15 bases between. Germline V gives CDR1 SGHRS, CDR2 YFSETQ. The CDR3 nucleotides are TGCGCCAGCAGCCGTGGGGTGGGGTTTAACACTGAAGCTTTCTTT. Amino acids: CASSRGVGFNTEAFF. The entire variable domain, with the rest obtained from reference TRBV5-1 and TRBJ1-1, is as follows: KAGVTQTPRYLIKTRGQQVTLSCSPISGHRSVSWYQQTPGQGLQFLFEYFSETQRNKGNFPGRFSGRQFSNSRSEMNVSTLELGDSALYLCASSRGVGFNTEAFFGQGTRLTVV.

The chain recombines TRBV4-1 with TRBJ2-3; 8 nucleotides align to TRBD2. This CDR3 spans 14 amino acids. Germline CDR1 is MGHRA and CDR2 is YSYEKL. V lost 1 base to trimming and J lost 8 bases; unmatched junction nucleotides: 5. CDR3 region: CASSQAGGQGTQYF. The DNA of the CDR3 is TGCGCCAGCAGCCAAGCGGGGGGGCAGGGTACGCAGTATTTT.

This rearrangement joins TRBV30 to TRBJ2-7, with TRBD2 identical over 16 bases. After removal of 3 bases from V and 9 bases from J, the junction contained 8 bases not matched to a gene. CDR3 length: 15 amino acids. Germline V gene lookup returns CDR1 GTSNPN and CDR2 SVGIG (reference sequence). The CDR3 reads CAWSLGTSGRASQYF. The CDR3 DNA reads TGTGCCTGGAGCCTGGGGACTAGCGGGAGGGCCTCGCAGTACTTC. Based on the CDR3 plus reference TRBV30 and TRBJ2-7, the full variable domain is SQTIHQWPATLVQPVGSPLSLECTVEGTSNPNLYWYRQAAGRGLQLLFYSVGIGQISSEVPQNLSASRPQDRQFILSSKKLLLSDSGFYLCAWSLGTSGRASQYFGPGTRLTVT.

At least ten counts were recorded for this clone. The chain uses TRBV5-6 and TRBJ2-7; 8 bases are shared with TRBD2. Germline V gene lookup returns CDR1 SGHDT and CDR2 YYEEEE. This CDR3 region has 14 residues. The ends lost 1 base at V and 4 bases at J; junction bases unmatched: 4. The CDR3 loop is CASSLRGGIYEQYF. The CDR3 DNA reads TGTGCCAGCAGCTTGCGGGGGGGCATATACGAGCAGTACTTC.

This clone was seen at least ten times. J is TRBJ1-4 and V is TRBV28; D unresolved. Germline CDR1 is MDHEN and CDR2 is SYDVKM. The CDR3 loop spans 14 amino acids. V lost 2 bases and J lost 6, with 10 bases in between. The CDR3 protein is CASSLRPLHEKLFF. CDR3 nucleotide sequence: TGTGCCAGCAGTTTACGCCCTCTACATGAAAAACTGTTTTTT.

Of note for this clone: Other DNA sequences of this sample code for an identical CDR3. The gene calls are TRBV10-3 and TRBJ2-7; no reliable D call. The CDR3 is 13 residues long. CDR1 and CDR2 from the germline V gene are ENHRY and SYGVKD. The germline V and J ends were trimmed by 0 bases and 6 bases, with 9 bases remaining between them. CDR3 in amino acids: CAISESGGREQYF. The DNA of the CDR3 is TGTGCCATCAGTGAGTCGGGCGGTCGCGAGCAGTACTTC.

This chain joins TRBV2 and TRBJ2-5; unclear D gene. V was pared by 2 bases and J by 4 bases, with 5 bases between. Germline CDR1 and CDR2: SNHLY and FYNNEI. The CDR3 contains 12 residues. CDR3 residues: CASSEFIETQYF. For the CDR3, the DNA is TGTGCCAGCAGTGAATTTATAGAGACCCAGTACTTC.

The chain uses TRBV7-8 and TRBJ2-2; TRBD2 matches at 9 bases. CDR1 SGHVS and CDR2 FQNEAQ come from the germline V gene. V shed 5 bases, J shed 2 bases, and the junction held 15 bases outside the gene matches. There are 19 residues in the CDR3. CDR3 protein: CASSTRPGLALSNTGELFF. The CDR3 nucleotides are TGTGCCAGCAGCACTCGTCCGGGACTAGCCCTTTCCAACACCGGGGAGCTGTTTTTT.